The present T cell receptor (beta chain) was sequenced within a study of early T cells in non-severe SARS-CoV-2 infection. Study at large: With bulk RNA from unsorted whole blood as input, sequencing yielded unpaired chains.

With 5 bases clipped from V and 1 base from J, the junction kept 11 bases outside the gene matches. Germline V lookup: CDR1 SEHNR, CDR2 FQNEAQ (reference sequence). The CDR3 is made up of 18 amino acids. This clonotype was observed many times. Its antigen is not identified. The study, taken as a whole, reports: VDJdb matching favored anti-spike CD8 responses, missing private and CD4 specificities.

Unique molecular identifiers were affixed to single, distinct cDNA molecules. TCRdb re-called the 5' RACE reads with MiXCR, one entry per CDR3 protein. This table holds tens of thousands of distinct CDR3 sequences, about 2.9% found once. This clonotype originated in an adult who was a healthcare worker with PCR-confirmed SARS-CoV-2 infection or an uninfected control (not recorded which). The specimen was whole blood. The rearrangement links TRBV7-9 to TRBJ2-2, with 9 bases matching TRBD2. The chain's CDR3 is CASSPKASGGLNTGELFF. DNA of the CDR3: TGTGCCAGCAGCCCGAAGGCCAGCGGGGGGCTGAACACCGGGGAGCTGTTTTTT.